This T cell receptor beta chain derives from a study of early T cells in non-severe SARS-CoV-2 infection. Study at large: Unsorted whole-blood RNA was sequenced in bulk, leaving chains unpaired.

Findings and limits, study-wide: A preference for anti-spike CD8 responses marked VDJdb matching, which missed private and CD4 specificities.

Comments on this clonotype: Its antigen remains unknown.

Each cDNA molecule carried a unique molecular identifier. A single record per CDR3 protein comes from TCRdb applying MiXCR to the 5' RACE reads. The sample contains approximately 73,000 distinct CDR3 sequences, 11% of which appear only once. The sample was whole blood. The TCR sequence derives from an adult who was a healthcare worker with PCR-confirmed SARS-CoV-2 infection or an uninfected control (not recorded which).

CDR3 sequence (DNA): TGTGCCAGCAGTACACCTGAGGGGGGCGCCGAGACCCAGTACTTC. Protein sequence: CASSTPEGGAETQYF. The genes are TRBV27 and TRBJ2-5; D could derive from TRBD1 or TRBD2 (6 bases each). The V end lost 5 bases, the J end lost 5 bases, and 18 bases lay between the germline ends. The CDR3 length is 15 residues. Germline V gene lookup returns CDR1 MNHEY and CDR2 SMNVEV (reference sequence).